The 5 T cell receptor beta chains below all came from one sample that was sequenced in a study of shared clonotypes between healthy human individuals. Repertoires were generated with immunoSEQ multiplex PCR, while TCRdb's copy carries only in-frame clones and drops some. The repertoire holds about 1,500,000 clones, around 95% seen once, with more than 0.9% in the top ten. Sequencing input: naive CD4+ T cells sorted from blood. Subset reported: CD45RA+ positively selected. The receptor set was obtained from a man aged 25-40 years in good health.

This chain connects TRBV11-2 to TRBJ2-3; 8 bases align to TRBD2. Germline lookup yields CDR1 SGHAT and CDR2 FQNNGV. Trimming removed 2 bases from V and 0 bases from J; junction bases left unmatched: 1. This CDR3 contains 15 residues. CDR3 sequence reads: CASSLSGRSTDTQYF. CDR3 coding DNA: TGTGCCAGCAGCTTAAGCGGGAGAAGCACAGATACGCAGTATTTT.

The chain has TRBV29-1 and TRBJ2-2; TRBD1 matches 9 bases. CDR1 and CDR2 from the germline V gene are SQVTM and ANQGSEA. The CDR3 has 15 residues. With V trimmed by 4 bases and J by 7 bases, 10 bases remained unmatched. The CDR3 sequence is CSVAPGTGRSGELFF. CDR3 nucleotide sequence: TGCAGCGTTGCCCCCGGGACAGGGAGGAGCGGGGAGCTGTTTTTT.

The chain is built from TRBV11-3 and TRBJ2-1; 9 nucleotides agree with TRBD1. J lost 7 bases, V lost 5 bases, and 6 bases had no gene match. Germline V gene lookup returns CDR1 SGHNT and CDR2 YENEEA. CDR3 length: 14 amino acids. CDR3 loop: CASSPRQGGNEQFF. The CDR3 coding sequence is TGTGCCAGCAGCCCCCGACAGGGGGGGAATGAGCAGTTCTTC.

This chain connects TRBV6-6 to TRBJ1-1, with D perhaps TRBD1 (5 bases). Trimming stripped 5 bases from V and 5 bases from J, with 15 bases between. Per germline, CDR1 MNHNY and CDR2 SVGAGI (reference sequence). This CDR3 is built from 14 residues. The CDR3 protein is CASSEVRGGTEAFF. CDR3 nucleotide sequence: TGTGCCAGCAGTGAGGTAAGGGGTGGAACTGAAGCTTTCTTT.

This clone was seen only once. CDR3 loop: CASSRQTSGNYNEQFF. The DNA of the CDR3 is TGTGCCAGTAGTAGACAGACTAGCGGGAACTACAATGAGCAGTTCTTC. The chain carries TRBV19 and TRBJ2-1; 11 nucleotides line up with TRBD2. Germline CDR1 LNHDA, CDR2 SQIVND (reference sequence). The length of the CDR3 is 16 residues. V was clipped by 4 bases and J by 3 bases; unmatched bases: 5.